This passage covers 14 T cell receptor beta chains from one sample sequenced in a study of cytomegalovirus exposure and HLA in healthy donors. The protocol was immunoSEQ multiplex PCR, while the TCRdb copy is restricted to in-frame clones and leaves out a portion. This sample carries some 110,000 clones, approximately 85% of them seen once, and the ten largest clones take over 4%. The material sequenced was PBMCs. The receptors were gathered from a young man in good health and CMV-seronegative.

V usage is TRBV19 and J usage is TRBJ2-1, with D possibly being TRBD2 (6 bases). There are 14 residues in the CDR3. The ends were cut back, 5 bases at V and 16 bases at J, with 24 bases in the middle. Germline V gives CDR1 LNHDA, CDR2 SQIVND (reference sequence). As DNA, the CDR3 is TGTGCCAGTAGTGATCCCTCCTTAGCGGTTCCGTCATTCTTC. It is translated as CASSDPSLAVPSFF.

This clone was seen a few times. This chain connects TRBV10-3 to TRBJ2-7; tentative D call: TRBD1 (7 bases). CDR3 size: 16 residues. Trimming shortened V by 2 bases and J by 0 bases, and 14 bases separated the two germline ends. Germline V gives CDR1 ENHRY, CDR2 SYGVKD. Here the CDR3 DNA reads TGTGCCATCAGTGAGGGGGGGCGGGACAGCTCCTACGAGCAGTACTTC. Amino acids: CAISEGGRDSSYEQYF.

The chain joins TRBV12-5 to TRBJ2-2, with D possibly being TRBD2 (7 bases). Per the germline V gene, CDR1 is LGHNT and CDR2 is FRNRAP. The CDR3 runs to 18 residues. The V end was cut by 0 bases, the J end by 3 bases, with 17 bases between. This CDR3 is CASGLVRARGGDTGELFF. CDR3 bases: TGTGCTAGTGGTTTGGTGAGGGCCAGGGGAGGGGACACCGGGGAGCTGTTTTTT. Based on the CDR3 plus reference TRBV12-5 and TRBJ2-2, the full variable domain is DARVTQTPRHKVTEMGQEVTMRCQPILGHNTVFWYRQTMMQGLELLAYFRNRAPLDDSGMPKDRFSAEMPDATLATLKIQPSEPRDSAVYFCASGLVRARGGDTGELFFGEGSRLTVL.

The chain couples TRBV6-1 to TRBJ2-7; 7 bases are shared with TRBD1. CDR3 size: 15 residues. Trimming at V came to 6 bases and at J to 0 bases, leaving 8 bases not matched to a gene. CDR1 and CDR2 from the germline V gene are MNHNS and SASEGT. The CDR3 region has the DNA TGTGCCAGCAGAGGGTCCCGGGACAGCTCCTACGAGCAGTACTTC. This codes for CASRGSRDSSYEQYF.

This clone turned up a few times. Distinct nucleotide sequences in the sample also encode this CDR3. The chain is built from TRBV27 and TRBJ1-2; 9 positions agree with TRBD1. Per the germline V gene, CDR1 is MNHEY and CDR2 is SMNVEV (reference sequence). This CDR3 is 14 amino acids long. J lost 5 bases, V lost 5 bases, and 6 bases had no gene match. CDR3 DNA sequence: TGTGCCAGCAGTCTAGGGACAGGGAGTTATGGCTACACCTTC. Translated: CASSLGTGSYGYTF.

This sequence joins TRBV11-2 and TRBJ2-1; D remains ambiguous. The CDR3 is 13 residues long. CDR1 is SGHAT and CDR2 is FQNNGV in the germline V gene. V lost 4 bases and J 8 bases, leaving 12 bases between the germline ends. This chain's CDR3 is CASSSVMSDEQFF. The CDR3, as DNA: TGTGCCAGCAGCTCAGTAATGTCCGATGAGCAGTTCTTC.

CDR3 DNA sequence: TGCAGTGCTATAGACCAAAATGAGCAGTTCTTC. Translated: CSAIDQNEQFF. The chain has TRBV20-1 and TRBJ2-1; D unresolved. CDR1 DFQATT and CDR2 SNEGSKA come from the germline V gene (reference sequence). The CDR3 loop spans 11 amino acids. Trimming removed 4 bases from V and 7 bases from J, with 8 bases in between.

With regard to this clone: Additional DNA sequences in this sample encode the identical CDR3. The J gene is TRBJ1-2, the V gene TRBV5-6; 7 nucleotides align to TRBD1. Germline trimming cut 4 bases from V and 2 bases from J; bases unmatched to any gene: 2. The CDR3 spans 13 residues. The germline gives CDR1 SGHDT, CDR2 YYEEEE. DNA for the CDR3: TGTGCCAGCAGCCTGGGACAGAACTATGGCTACACCTTC. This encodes CASSLGQNYGYTF.

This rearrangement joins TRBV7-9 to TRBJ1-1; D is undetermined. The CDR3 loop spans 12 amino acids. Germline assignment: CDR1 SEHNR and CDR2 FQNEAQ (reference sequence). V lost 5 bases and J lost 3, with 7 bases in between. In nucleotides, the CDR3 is TGTGCCAGCAGCGTCCGGGACACTGAAGCTTTCTTT. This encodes CASSVRDTEAFF.

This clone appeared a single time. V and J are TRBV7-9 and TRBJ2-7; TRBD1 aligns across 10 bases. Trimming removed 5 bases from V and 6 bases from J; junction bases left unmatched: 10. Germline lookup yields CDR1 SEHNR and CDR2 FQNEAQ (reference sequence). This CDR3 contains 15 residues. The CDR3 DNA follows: TGTGCCAGCAGCCCAGAAGACAGGGGGCCAAGCGAGCAGTACTTC. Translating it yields CASSPEDRGPSEQYF.

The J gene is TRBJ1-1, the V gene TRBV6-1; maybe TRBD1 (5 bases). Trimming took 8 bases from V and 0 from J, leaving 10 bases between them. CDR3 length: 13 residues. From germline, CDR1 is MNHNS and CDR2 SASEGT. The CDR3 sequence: CASGRQMNTEAFF. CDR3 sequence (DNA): TGTGCCAGCGGTAGACAGATGAACACTGAAGCTTTCTTT.

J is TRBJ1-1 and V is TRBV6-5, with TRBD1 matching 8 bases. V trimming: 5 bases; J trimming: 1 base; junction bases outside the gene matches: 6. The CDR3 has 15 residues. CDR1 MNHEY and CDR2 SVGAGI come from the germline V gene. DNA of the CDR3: TGTGCCAGCAGTAAACGACAGGGGAGGAACACTGAAGCTTTCTTT. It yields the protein CASSKRQGRNTEAFF.

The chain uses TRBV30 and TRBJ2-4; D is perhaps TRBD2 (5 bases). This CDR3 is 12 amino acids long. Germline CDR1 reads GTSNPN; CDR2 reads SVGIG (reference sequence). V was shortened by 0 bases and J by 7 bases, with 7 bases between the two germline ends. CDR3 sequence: CAWSVSGNIQYF. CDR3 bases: TGTGCCTGGAGTGTATCGGGGAACATTCAGTACTTC.

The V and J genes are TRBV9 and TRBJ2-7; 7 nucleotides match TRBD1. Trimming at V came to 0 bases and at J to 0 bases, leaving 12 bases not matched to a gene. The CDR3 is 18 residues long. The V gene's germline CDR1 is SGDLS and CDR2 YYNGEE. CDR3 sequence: CASSVEPTGATSSYEQYF. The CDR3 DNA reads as TGTGCCAGCAGCGTAGAACCTACAGGGGCCACTAGCTCCTACGAGCAGTACTTC.